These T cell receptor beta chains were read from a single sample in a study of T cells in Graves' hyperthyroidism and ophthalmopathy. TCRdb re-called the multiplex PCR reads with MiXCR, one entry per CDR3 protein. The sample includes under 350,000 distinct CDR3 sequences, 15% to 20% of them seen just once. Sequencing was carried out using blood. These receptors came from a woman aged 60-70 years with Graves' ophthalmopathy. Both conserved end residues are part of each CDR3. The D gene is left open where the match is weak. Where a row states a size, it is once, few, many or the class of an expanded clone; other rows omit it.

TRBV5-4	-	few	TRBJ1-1	CASSLGGRSTEAFF	TGTGCCAGCAGCTTAGGGGGAAGGAGCACTGAAGCTTTCTTT
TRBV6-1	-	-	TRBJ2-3	CAGQGDPDTQYF	TGTGCCGGCCAAGGGGATCCAGATACGCAGTATTTT
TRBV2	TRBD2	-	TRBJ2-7	CASRSTSGSYEQYF	TGTGCCAGCAGGTCGACTAGCGGATCCTACGAGCAGTACTTC
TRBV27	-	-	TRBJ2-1	CASSFQGLSYNEQFF	TGTGCCAGCAGTTTCCAGGGGCTCTCCTACAATGAGCAGTTCTTC
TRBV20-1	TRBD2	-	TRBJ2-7	CSATPGTSASSQYF	TGCAGTGCTACACCCGGGACTAGTGCGTCGTCGCAGTACTTC
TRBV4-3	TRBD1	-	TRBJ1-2	CASSSIGTGGRGYTF	TGCGCCAGCAGCTCAATTGGGACAGGGGGCCGAGGCTACACCTTC
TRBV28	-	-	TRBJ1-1	CASSPGNRNTEAFF	TGTGCCAGCAGTCCAGGGAATAGGAACACTGAAGCTTTCTTT
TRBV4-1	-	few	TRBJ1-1	CASSQEAGAPEAFF	TGCGCCAGCAGCCAAGAAGCAGGCGCTCCTGAAGCTTTCTTT
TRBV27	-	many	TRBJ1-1	CASSFQGRVAFF	TGTGCCAGCAGTTTTCAGGGGCGCGTAGCTTTCTTT
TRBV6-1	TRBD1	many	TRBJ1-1	CASSEADRPNTEAFF	TGTGCCAGCAGTGAAGCGGACAGGCCAAACACTGAAGCTTTCTTT
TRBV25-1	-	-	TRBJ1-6	CASADSGDSPLHF	TGTGCCAGCGCGGACAGTGGAGATTCACCCCTCCACTTT
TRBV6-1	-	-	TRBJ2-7	CASSEDRGEQYF	TGTGCCAGCAGTGAAGATCGGGGCGAGCAGTACTTC
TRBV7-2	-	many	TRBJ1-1	CASSPRQGVGAFF	TGTGCCAGCAGCCCAAGACAAGGAGTGGGCGCTTTCTTT
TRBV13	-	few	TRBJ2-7	CASSSRDNSYEQYF	TGTGCCAGCAGCTCACGGGACAACTCCTACGAGCAGTACTTC
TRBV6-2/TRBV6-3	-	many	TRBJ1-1	CASSWAVAADTEAFF	TGTGCCAGCAGTTGGGCCGTAGCCGCGGACACTGAAGCTTTCTTT
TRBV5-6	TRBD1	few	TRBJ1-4	CASSLRDRGRQLFF	TGTGCCAGCAGCTTGAGGGACAGGGGTCGGCAACTGTTTTTT
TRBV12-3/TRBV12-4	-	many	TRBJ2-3	CASSFLGRGRPTDTQYF	TGTGCCAGCAGTTTCCTAGGGCGGGGGCGTCCCACAGATACGCAGTATTTT
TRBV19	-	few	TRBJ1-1	CASENSMGEGHREAFF	TGTGCCAGCGAAAATTCCATGGGGGAGGGGCACAGGGAAGCTTTCTTT
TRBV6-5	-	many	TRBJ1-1	CASSYSAGRAFF	TGTGCCAGCAGTTACTCTGCAGGGCGGGCTTTCTTT
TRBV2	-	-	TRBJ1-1	CASSEPDRSQAFF	TGTGCCAGCAGTGAACCTGACAGATCACAAGCTTTCTTT
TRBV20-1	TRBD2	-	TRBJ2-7	CSAASGRGLLYEQYF	TGCAGTGCGGCTAGCGGGAGGGGTCTCCTCTACGAGCAGTACTTC
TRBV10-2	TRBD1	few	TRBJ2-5	CASSMGQGRQETQYF	TGCGCCAGCAGTATGGGACAGGGGAGACAAGAGACCCAGTACTTC
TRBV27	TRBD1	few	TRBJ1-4	CASRYSGTVGEKLFF	TGTGCCAGCAGGTACTCCGGGACAGTCGGCGAAAAACTGTTTTTT
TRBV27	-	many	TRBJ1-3	CATVSGNTIYF	TGTGCCACCGTCTCTGGAAACACCATATATTTT
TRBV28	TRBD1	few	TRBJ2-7	CASSLPGQGVDEQYF	TGTGCCAGCAGTTTGCCCGGACAGGGAGTGGACGAGCAGTACTTC
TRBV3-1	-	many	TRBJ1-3	CASSQEGVENTIYF	TGTGCCAGCAGCCAAGAAGGGGTTGAGAACACCATATATTTT
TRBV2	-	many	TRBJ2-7	CAVIPRTRRLSYEQYF	TGTGCCGTAATCCCTCGGACGCGCAGGCTTTCCTACGAGCAGTACTTC